This TCR beta chain was captured by sequencing in a study of CD8+ T cells in alopecia areata. The table lists this clone with a few counts. V gave up 1 base and J gave up 7 bases, with 5 bases separating them. The CDR3 is 12 residues long. Per germline, CDR1 LGHNA and CDR2 YSLEER. Extracted RNA was reverse transcribed into cDNA, the sequencing template. Some clones are missing from TCRdb's copy, which holds only in-frame ones; the method was immunoSEQ multiplex PCR. The table records about 76,000 clones, around 66% of them present only once. Treatment: oral pan-JAK inhibitor, 5-10 mg twice daily. The clonotype comes from a human donor with alopecia areata. The sample in question was CD8+ T cells sorted from blood, obtained at week 24, from a patient treated with tofacitinib. This chain joins TRBV4-3 and TRBJ2-1, with D hard to call. In DNA form, the CDR3 reads TGCGCCAGCAGCCAAGCCGGGAATGAGCAGTTCTTC. This codes for CASSQAGNEQFF.